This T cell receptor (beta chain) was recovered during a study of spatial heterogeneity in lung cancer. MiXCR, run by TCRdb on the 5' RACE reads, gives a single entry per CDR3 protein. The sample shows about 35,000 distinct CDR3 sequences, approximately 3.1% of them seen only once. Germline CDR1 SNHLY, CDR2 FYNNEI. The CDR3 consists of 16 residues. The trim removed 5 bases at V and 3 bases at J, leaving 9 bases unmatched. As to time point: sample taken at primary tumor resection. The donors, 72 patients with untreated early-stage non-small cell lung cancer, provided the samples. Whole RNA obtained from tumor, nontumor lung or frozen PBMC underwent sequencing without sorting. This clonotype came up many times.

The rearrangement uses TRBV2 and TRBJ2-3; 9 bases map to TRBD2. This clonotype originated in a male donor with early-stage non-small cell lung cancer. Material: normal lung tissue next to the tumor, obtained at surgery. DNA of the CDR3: TGTGCCAGCAGTCCCCCAGCGGGAGGAGTAACAGATACGCAGTATTTT. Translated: CASSPPAGGVTDTQYF. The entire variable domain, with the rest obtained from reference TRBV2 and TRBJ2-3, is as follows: EPEVTQTPSHQVTQMGQEVILRCVPISNHLYFYWYRQILGQKVEFLVSFYNNEISEKSEIFDDQFSVERPDGSNFTLKIRSTKLEDSAMYFCASSPPAGGVTDTQYFGPGTRLTVL.